The clone carrying this T cell receptor beta chain was detected a few times. The antigen remains unidentified. This sample is drawn from a study of T cells in Graves' hyperthyroidism and ophthalmopathy. Study-level background: Peripheral blood collection took place at initial diagnosis, before any treatment. Findings and caveats of the study: Most thyroid clonotypes expanded above 0.001 were also detected in blood.

The CDR3 regions of TCR beta were amplified from RNA transcripts. Researchers ran a first-round RT-PCR on the TCR CDR3 using the HTBI primer set. TCRdb re-derived calls from the multiplex PCR reads in MiXCR, one entry per CDR3 protein. The table shows 500,000 or so distinct CDR3 sequences, with 17% occurring only once. The CDR3 has 17 amino acids. With 5 bases clipped from V and 1 base from J, the junction kept 17 bases outside the gene matches. From germline, CDR1 is DFQATT and CDR2 SNEGSKA (reference sequence). The V gene is TRBV20-1, the J gene TRBJ2-7; 7 nucleotides agree with TRBD1. The clonotype comes from a woman under 30 with Graves' ophthalmopathy. Sequenced: blood. DNA of the CDR3: TGCAGTGCTCCGACAGGGTCCGGGACCAGAACGTCCTACGAGCAGTACTTC. This translates into CSAPTGSGTRTSYEQYF.